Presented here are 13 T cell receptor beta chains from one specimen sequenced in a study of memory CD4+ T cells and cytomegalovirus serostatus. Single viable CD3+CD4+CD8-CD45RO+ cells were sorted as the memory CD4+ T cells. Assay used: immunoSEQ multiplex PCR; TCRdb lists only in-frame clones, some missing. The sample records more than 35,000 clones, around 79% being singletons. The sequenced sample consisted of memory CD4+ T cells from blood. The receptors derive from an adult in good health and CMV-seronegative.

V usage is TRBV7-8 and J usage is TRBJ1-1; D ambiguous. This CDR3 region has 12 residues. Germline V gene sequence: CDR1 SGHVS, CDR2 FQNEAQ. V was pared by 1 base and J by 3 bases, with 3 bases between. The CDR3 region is CASSLEYTEAFF. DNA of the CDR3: TGTGCCAGCAGCTTAGAATACACTGAAGCTTTCTTT.

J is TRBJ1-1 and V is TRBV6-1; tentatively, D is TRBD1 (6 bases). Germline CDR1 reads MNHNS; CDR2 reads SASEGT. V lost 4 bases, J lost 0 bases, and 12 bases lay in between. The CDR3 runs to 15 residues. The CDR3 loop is CASSGRGAMNTEAFF. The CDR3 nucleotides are TGTGCCAGCAGTGGGCGGGGGGCAATGAACACTGAAGCTTTCTTT.

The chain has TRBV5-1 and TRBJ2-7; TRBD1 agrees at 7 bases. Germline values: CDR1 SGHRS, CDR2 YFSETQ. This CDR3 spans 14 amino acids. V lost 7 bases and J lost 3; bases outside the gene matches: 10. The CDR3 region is CASGSTGDLYEQYF. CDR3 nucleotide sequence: TGCGCCAGCGGTTCTACAGGGGACCTCTACGAGCAGTACTTC.

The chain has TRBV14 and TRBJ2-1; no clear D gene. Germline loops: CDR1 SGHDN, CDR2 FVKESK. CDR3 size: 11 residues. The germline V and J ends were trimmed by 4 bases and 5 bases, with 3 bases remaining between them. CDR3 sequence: CASSLDNEQFF. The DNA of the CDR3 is TGTGCCAGCAGCCTGGACAATGAGCAGTTCTTC.

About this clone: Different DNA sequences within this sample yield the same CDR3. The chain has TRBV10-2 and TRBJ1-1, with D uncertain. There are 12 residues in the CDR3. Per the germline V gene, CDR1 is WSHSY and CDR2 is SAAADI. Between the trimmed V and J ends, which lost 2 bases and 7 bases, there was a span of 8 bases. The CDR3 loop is CASSEKGGEAFF. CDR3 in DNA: TGCGCCAGCAGTGAGAAGGGTGGTGAAGCTTTCTTT.

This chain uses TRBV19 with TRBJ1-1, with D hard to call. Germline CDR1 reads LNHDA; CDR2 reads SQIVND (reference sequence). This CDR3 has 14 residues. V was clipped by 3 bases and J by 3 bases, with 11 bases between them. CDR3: CASSIGITDTEAFF. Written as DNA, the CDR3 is TGTGCCAGTAGTATCGGAATTACAGACACTGAAGCTTTCTTT.

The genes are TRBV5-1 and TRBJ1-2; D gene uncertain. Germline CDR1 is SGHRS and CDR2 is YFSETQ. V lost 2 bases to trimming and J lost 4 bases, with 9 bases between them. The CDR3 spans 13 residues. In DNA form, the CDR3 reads TGCGCCAGCAGCTTAGGCACTACCTATGGCTACACCTTC. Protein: CASSLGTTYGYTF.

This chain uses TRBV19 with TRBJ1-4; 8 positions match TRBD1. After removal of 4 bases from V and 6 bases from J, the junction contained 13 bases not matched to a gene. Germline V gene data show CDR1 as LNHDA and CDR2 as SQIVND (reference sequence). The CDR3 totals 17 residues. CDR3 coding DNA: TGTGCCAGTAGTAAGGGAACGACAGGGGATGGAGATGAAAAACTGTTTTTT. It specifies CASSKGTTGDGDEKLFF. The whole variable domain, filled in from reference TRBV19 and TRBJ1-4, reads DGGITQSPKYLFRKEGQNVTLSCEQNLNHDAMYWYRQDPGQGLRLIYYSQIVNDFQKGDIAEGYSVSREKKESFPLTVTSAQKNPTAFYLCASSKGTTGDGDEKLFFGSGTQLSVL.

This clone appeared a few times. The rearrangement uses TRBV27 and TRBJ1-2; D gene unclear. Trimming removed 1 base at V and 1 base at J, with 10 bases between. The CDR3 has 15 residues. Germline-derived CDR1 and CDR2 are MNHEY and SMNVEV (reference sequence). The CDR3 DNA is TGTGCCAGCAGTTTATTTCGGGGAATTAACTATGGCTACACCTTC. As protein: CASSLFRGINYGYTF.

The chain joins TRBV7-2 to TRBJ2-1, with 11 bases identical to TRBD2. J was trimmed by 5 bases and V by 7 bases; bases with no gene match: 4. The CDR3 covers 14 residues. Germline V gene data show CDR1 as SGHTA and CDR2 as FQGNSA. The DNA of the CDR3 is TGTGCCAGCAAACTAGCGGGGGATCACAATGAGCAGTTCTTC. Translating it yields CASKLAGDHNEQFF.

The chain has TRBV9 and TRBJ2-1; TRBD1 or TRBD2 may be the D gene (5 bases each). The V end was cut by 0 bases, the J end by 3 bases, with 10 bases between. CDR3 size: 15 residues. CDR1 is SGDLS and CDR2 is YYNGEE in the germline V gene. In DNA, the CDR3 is TGTGCCAGCAGCGTAGTGGGGGAATTCTACAATGAGCAGTTCTTC. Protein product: CASSVVGEFYNEQFF.

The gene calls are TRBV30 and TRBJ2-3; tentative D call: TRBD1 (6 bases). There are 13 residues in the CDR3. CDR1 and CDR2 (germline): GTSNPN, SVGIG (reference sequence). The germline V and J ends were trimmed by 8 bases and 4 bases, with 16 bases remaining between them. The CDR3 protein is CAGTGQFADTQYF. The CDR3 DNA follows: TGTGCCGGAACCGGACAGTTCGCAGATACGCAGTATTTT.

The CDR3 nucleotides are TGTGCCAGCAACGGACAGGGCCTTGACAATCAGCCCCAGCATTTT. It translates to CASNGQGLDNQPQHF. The rearrangement joins TRBV7-2 to TRBJ1-5; 8 nucleotides match TRBD1. J gave up 3 bases and V 7 bases, and 8 bases lay outside the gene matches. The CDR3 length is 15 residues. Germline V gives CDR1 SGHTA, CDR2 FQGNSA. Together with reference TRBV7-2 and TRBJ1-5, the CDR3 gives the full variable domain: GAGVSQSPSNKVTEKGKDVELRCDPISGHTALYWYRQSLGQGLEFLIYFQGNSAPDKSGLPSDRFSAERTGGSVSTLTIQRTQQEDSAVYLCASNGQGLDNQPQHFGDGTRLSIL.